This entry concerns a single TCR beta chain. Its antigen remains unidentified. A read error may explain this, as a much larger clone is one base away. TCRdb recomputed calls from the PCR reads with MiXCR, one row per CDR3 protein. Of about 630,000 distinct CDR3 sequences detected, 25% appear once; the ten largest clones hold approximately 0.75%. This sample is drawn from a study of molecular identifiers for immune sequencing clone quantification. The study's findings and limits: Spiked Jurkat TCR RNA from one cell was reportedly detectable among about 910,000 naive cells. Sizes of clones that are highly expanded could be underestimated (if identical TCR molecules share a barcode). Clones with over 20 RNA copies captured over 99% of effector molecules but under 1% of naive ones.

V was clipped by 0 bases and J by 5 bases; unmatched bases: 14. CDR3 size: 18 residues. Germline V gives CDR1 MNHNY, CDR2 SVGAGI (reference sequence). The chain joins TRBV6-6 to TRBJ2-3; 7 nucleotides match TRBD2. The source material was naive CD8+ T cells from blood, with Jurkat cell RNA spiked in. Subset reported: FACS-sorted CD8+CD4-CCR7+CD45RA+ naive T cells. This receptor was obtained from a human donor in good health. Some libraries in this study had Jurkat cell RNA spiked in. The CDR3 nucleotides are TGTGCCAGCAGTTACTCCCGGCGGGAGCTTGAGGTGGAAGATACGCAGTATTTT. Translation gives CASSYSRRELEVEDTQYF.